The 27 T cell receptor beta chains in this list originate from one sample, sequenced in a study of blood T cell repertoires in COVID-19. Produced via immunoSEQ multiplex PCR; TCRdb's table is partial and in-frame only. The repertoire holds roughly 88,000 clones, roughly 80% seen once, with about 14% in the top ten. The sequenced sample consisted of peripheral blood. The receptor set was obtained from a woman of 80 years or more with acute or convalescent COVID-19.

This chain links TRBV29-1 with TRBJ2-3; D is possibly TRBD2 (6 bases). Trimming removed 8 bases from V and 1 base from J, with 19 bases in between. The CDR3 contains 15 residues. CDR1 is SQVTM, CDR2 ANQGSEA, per germline. CDR3 loop: CSSRGGGWGTDTQYF. The CDR3 DNA sequence: TGCAGCTCCCGCGGAGGAGGGTGGGGCACAGATACGCAGTATTTT.

This sequence joins TRBV19 and TRBJ2-5; TRBD2 matches at 7 bases. Germline V gene lookup returns CDR1 LNHDA and CDR2 SQIVND (reference sequence). The CDR3 length is 14 residues. The trim removed 5 bases at V and 7 bases at J, leaving 10 bases unmatched. The CDR3: CASSQRDAIGTQYF. For the CDR3, the DNA is TGTGCCAGTAGTCAGCGGGACGCGATTGGGACCCAGTACTTC.

The count of this clone is one. The V and J genes are TRBV18 and TRBJ1-3; D not resolved. Germline values: CDR1 KGHSH, CDR2 LQKENI. The CDR3 contains 16 residues. V lost 3 bases to trimming and J lost 0 bases, with 12 bases between them. CDR3 loop: CASSPQPGSSGNTIYF. The DNA for the CDR3 is TGTGCCAGCTCACCCCAGCCAGGAAGCTCTGGAAACACCATATATTTT.

This clone showed up just a few times. The J gene is TRBJ1-2, the V gene TRBV7-3; TRBD1 agrees at 7 bases. Per the germline V gene, CDR1 is SGHTA and CDR2 is FQGTGA. Trimming at V came to 5 bases and at J to 2 bases, leaving 8 bases not matched to a gene. The CDR3 covers 15 residues. The CDR3 nucleotides read TGTGCCAGCAGCCGCGAATGGACAGGCAACTATGGCTACACCTTC. It is translated as CASSREWTGNYGYTF. Full variable domain (remainder filled in from reference TRBV7-3 and TRBJ1-2): GAGVSQTPSNKVTEKGKYVELRCDPISGHTALYWYRQSLGQGPEFLIYFQGTGAADDSGLPNDRFFAVRPEGSVSTLKIQRTERGDSAVYLCASSREWTGNYGYTFGSGTRLTVV.

With respect to this clone: The DNA is omitted, as the CDR3 cannot be located on it reliably, and the CDR3 follows TCRdb's listing. The chain links TRBV19 to TRBJ2-5; TRBD2 is taken as the D call from the table, unchecked against the DNA. Germline V gene data show CDR1 as LNHDA and CDR2 as SQIVND (reference sequence). The CDR3 has 14 amino acids, counting both end residues. CDR3 residues: CASSISVREETQYF.

The chain combines TRBV3-1 (or the pseudogene TRBV3-2) with TRBJ1-5; D gene unclear. V lost 2 bases, J lost 1 base, and 6 bases lay in between. The CDR3 has 14 amino acids. In germline, CDR1 is LGHDT, CDR2 YNNKEL (reference sequence). CDR3 region: CASSQLRSNQPQHF. The CDR3 DNA is TGTGCCAGCAGCCAACTGAGAAGCAATCAGCCCCAGCATTTT.

This rearrangement joins TRBV29-1 to TRBJ1-2, with D unresolved. The germline V and J ends were trimmed by 5 bases and 0 bases, with 16 bases remaining between them. CDR1 and CDR2 (germline): SQVTM, ANQGSEA. The CDR3 has 15 residues. The chain's CDR3 is CSVRVKGEANYGYTF. The CDR3 DNA reads as TGCAGCGTTCGAGTAAAGGGAGAAGCTAACTATGGCTACACCTTC. Drawing the rest from reference TRBV29-1 and TRBJ1-2, the complete variable domain is SAVISQKPSRDICQRGTSLTIQCQVDSQVTMMFWYRQQPGQSLTLIATANQGSEATYESGFVIDKFPISRPNLTFSTLTVSNMSPEDSSIYLCSVRVKGEANYGYTFGSGTRLTVV.

V and J are TRBV2 and TRBJ1-2; no firm D call. The CDR3 length is 16 residues. Germline CDR1 is SNHLY and CDR2 is FYNNEI. Trimming took off 2 bases at V and 1 base at J, with 14 bases between the two ends. CDR3: CASSELFIANNYGYTF. CDR3 in DNA: TGTGCCAGCAGTGAATTATTCATCGCGAATAACTATGGCTACACCTTC.

This clone showed up just once. The chain is built from TRBV11-3 and TRBJ2-5, with TRBD1 matching over 9 bases. Germline V gene data show CDR1 as SGHNT and CDR2 as YENEEA. This CDR3 is 15 amino acids long. Trimming took 2 bases from V and 3 from J; bases not matched to a gene: 4. CDR3 sequence reads: CASSLRDRVKETQYF. In nucleotides, the CDR3 is TGTGCCAGCAGCTTAAGGGACAGGGTCAAAGAGACCCAGTACTTC.

This clone was seen once. CDR3 loop: CASSSGQGGNEQFF. In DNA, the CDR3 is TGTGCCAGCAGCTCGGGACAGGGGGGCAATGAGCAGTTCTTC. The chain recombines TRBV7-6 with TRBJ2-1; 11 nucleotides match TRBD1. This CDR3 contains 14 residues. Trimming removed 4 bases from V and 6 bases from J; junction bases left unmatched: 2. The germline gives CDR1 SGHVS, CDR2 FNYEAQ.

V is TRBV10-2 and J is TRBJ1-5; the match to TRBD1 covers 10 bases. J lost 1 base, V lost 6 bases, and 6 bases had no gene match. The CDR3 is 16 residues long. From germline, CDR1 is WSHSY and CDR2 SAAADI. The CDR3 DNA reads TGCGCCAGCAGCCAGCGGGACAGGGGCAGCAATCAGCCCCAGCATTTT. Encoded protein: CASSQRDRGSNQPQHF.

The table lists this clone with a count of one. The chain recombines TRBV10-3 with TRBJ2-3; 14 bases match TRBD2. V shed 5 bases and J 3 bases; nucleotides not matched to a gene: 4. Per the germline V gene, CDR1 is ENHRY and CDR2 is SYGVKD. The CDR3 is made up of 16 amino acids. CDR3 protein: CAISPTSGGATDTQYF. CDR3 sequence (DNA): TGTGCCATCAGTCCGACTAGCGGGGGGGCGACAGATACGCAGTATTTT.

This clone came up once. The chain couples TRBV2 to TRBJ2-7, with D possibly TRBD2 on 5 matching bases. The germline V gene encodes CDR1 SNHLY and CDR2 FYNNEI. The CDR3 loop spans 13 amino acids. Between the trimmed V and J ends, which lost 2 bases and 3 bases, there was a span of 8 bases. CDR3 in DNA: TGTGCCAGCAGTGAAACGACTATCTACGAGCAGTACTTC. Its translation: CASSETTIYEQYF.

This chain joins TRBV7-6 and TRBJ2-3; the D gene is possibly TRBD1 (6 bases). Germline CDR1 SGHVS, CDR2 FNYEAQ. V lost 3 bases, J lost 4 bases, and 14 bases lay in between. There are 15 residues in the CDR3. CDR3: CASSFRSDRPDTQYF. The CDR3 nucleotides read TGTGCCAGCAGCTTCCGAAGCGACAGGCCAGATACGCAGTATTTT.

Here the CDR3 reads CASSEGTGNQPQHF. CDR3 nucleotide sequence: TGTGCCAGCAGCGAGGGGACAGGTAATCAGCCCCAGCATTTT. This rearrangement joins TRBV9 to TRBJ1-5; 8 bases are a match to TRBD1. The V segment lost 3 bases and the J segment 4 bases; nucleotides outside the gene matches: 3. Germline V gives CDR1 SGDLS, CDR2 YYNGEE. This CDR3 is 14 amino acids long.

The chain has TRBV14 and TRBJ1-2; the D is unclear. This CDR3 contains 16 residues. Germline CDR1 is SGHDN and CDR2 is FVKESK. The V gene lost 1 base and the J gene lost 0 bases, with 12 bases spanning the gap. The DNA of the CDR3 is TGTGCCAGCAGCCAAGGAGTCCCTACGGCTAACTATGGCTACACCTTC. Amino acid sequence: CASSQGVPTANYGYTF.

The chain uses TRBV5-1 and TRBJ1-3, with a tentative D call TRBD1 (5 bases). Germline V gives CDR1 SGHRS, CDR2 YFSETQ. The CDR3 runs to 15 residues. V shed 1 base and J shed 2 bases, with 10 bases lying between them. The DNA for the CDR3 is TGCGCCAGCAGCTTGACAGGCGCTACTGGAAACACCATATATTTT. Residues: CASSLTGATGNTIYF.

The CDR3, as DNA: TGTGCCAGCAGGGCCATTGAGCAGTACTTC. Translation gives CASRAIEQYF. The rearrangement uses TRBV28 and TRBJ2-7; D remains unclear. The V end was cut by 6 bases, the J end by 7 bases, with 7 bases between. The CDR3 has 10 amino acids. The germline gives CDR1 MDHEN, CDR2 SYDVKM.

The rearrangement uses TRBV14 and TRBJ2-3; 9 nucleotides agree with TRBD2. Per the germline V gene, CDR1 is SGHDN and CDR2 is FVKESK. After removal of 6 bases from V and 4 bases from J, the junction contained 2 bases not matched to a gene. The CDR3 has 13 amino acids. The CDR3 DNA sequence: TGTGCCAGCAGTATAGCGGGGGCAGATACGCAGTATTTT. Residues: CASSIAGADTQYF.

This clone appeared many times. The chain employs TRBV30 and TRBJ2-7; D is possibly TRBD1 (6 bases). V lost 0 bases to trimming and J lost 5 bases, with 8 bases between them. The CDR3 extends over 12 amino acids. CDR1 and CDR2 from the germline V gene are GTSNPN and SVGIG (reference sequence). The CDR3 DNA follows: TGTGCCTGGAGTGTACAGGGAAACGAGCAGTACTTC. The encoded protein is CAWSVQGNEQYF.

The rearrangement joins TRBV9 to TRBJ2-6, with a tentative D call TRBD2 (5 bases). With 3 bases removed from V and 2 bases from J, the gap between germline ends came to 9 bases. This CDR3 region has 15 residues. Germline V lookup: CDR1 SGDLS, CDR2 YYNGEE. For the CDR3, the DNA is TGTGCCAGCAGCGGGGGAGCAGCTGGGGCCAACGTCCTGACTTTC. Translated, it gives CASSGGAAGANVLTF.

The chain uses TRBV2 and TRBJ1-1; the D gene is possibly TRBD1 (5 bases). Germline assignment: CDR1 SNHLY and CDR2 FYNNEI. Trimming removed 6 bases at V and 6 bases at J, with 14 bases between. The CDR3 is 13 amino acids. CDR3 protein: CASSEQVSPEAFF. CDR3 sequence (DNA): TGTGCCAGCAGCGAACAGGTATCGCCTGAAGCTTTCTTT. Full variable domain (missing parts from reference TRBV2 and TRBJ1-1): EPEVTQTPSHQVTQMGQEVILRCVPISNHLYFYWYRQILGQKVEFLVSFYNNEISEKSEIFDDQFSVERPDGSNFTLKIRSTKLEDSAMYFCASSEQVSPEAFFGQGTRLTVV.

In this sample, this clone turned up a few times. This rearrangement joins TRBV30 to TRBJ2-1; 11 bases map to TRBD1. CDR3 size: 18 residues. V lost 5 bases and J lost 3; bases outside the gene matches: 15. Germline CDR1 is GTSNPN and CDR2 is SVGIG (reference sequence). In DNA, the CDR3 is TGTGCCTGGGGCGGACAGGGGGCAAGGAGGGACCTCTACAATGAGCAGTTCTTC. The encoded protein is CAWGGQGARRDLYNEQFF.

The genes are TRBV12-3 or TRBV12-4 and TRBJ2-7, with D possibly TRBD1 on 5 matching bases. V lost 6 bases to trimming and J lost 2 bases, with 8 bases between them. The CDR3 length is 12 residues. CDR3 DNA sequence: TGTGCCAGCAGGGGGCGGACCTACGAGCAGTACTTC. It yields the protein CASRGRTYEQYF.

DNA of the CDR3: TGTGCCATCAGTGAGTCGGGTCAGGGCACCGGGGAGCTGTTTTTT. Encoded protein: CAISESGQGTGELFF. The rearrangement links TRBV10-3 to TRBJ2-2; D is possibly TRBD1 (5 bases). The germline gives CDR1 ENHRY, CDR2 SYGVKD. Trimming stripped 0 bases from V and 4 bases from J, with 9 bases between. The CDR3 loop spans 15 amino acids.

The chain joins TRBV25-1 to TRBJ2-1; no clear D. The CDR3 has 13 amino acids. CDR1 and CDR2 (germline): MGHDK, SYGVNS. V shed 0 bases and J shed 8 bases, with 8 bases lying between them. CDR3 residues: CASSEYEAHEQFF. The CDR3 nucleotides read TGTGCCAGCAGTGAATATGAGGCCCATGAGCAGTTCTTC.

The CDR3 is CASSATSGGAWAGELFF. CDR3 DNA: TGTGCCAGCAGCGCCACTAGCGGGGGCGCCTGGGCCGGGGAGCTGTTTTTT. This chain joins TRBV3-1 (or the pseudogene TRBV3-2) and TRBJ2-2; 11 bases agree with TRBD2. CDR1 and CDR2 from the germline V gene are LGHDT and YNNKEL (reference sequence). J was trimmed by 6 bases and V by 5 bases; bases with no gene match: 11. The CDR3 has 17 residues.